A single sample is the source of the 8 T cell receptor beta chains below, sequenced in a study of T cells in Graves' hyperthyroidism and ophthalmopathy. Amplification of TCR beta CDR3 regions was performed using RNA transcripts as template. The HTBI primer set served for first-round RT-PCR of the TCR CDR3. TCRdb redid the calling of the multiplex PCR reads with MiXCR, one entry per CDR3 protein. The sample consists of approximately 620,000 distinct CDR3 sequences, approximately 15% of them appearing once. Specimen: blood. The source of these receptors is a woman in her 40s with Graves' ophthalmopathy.

The chain carries TRBV11-2 and TRBJ2-2, with D possibly being TRBD1 (5 bases). The CDR3 sequence is 16 residues long. From germline, CDR1 is SGHAT and CDR2 FQNNGV. Trimming pared 4 bases from V and 5 bases from J, leaving 17 bases between. CDR3 residues: CASSSPRVSRTGELFF. DNA for the CDR3: TGTGCCAGCAGCTCGCCCAGGGTTTCTCGGACCGGGGAGCTGTTTTTT.

As regards this clonotype: One base away lies a much larger clone, so this may be a sequencing read error. The V and J genes are TRBV12-3 or TRBV12-4 and TRBJ1-5; TRBD1 agrees at 7 bases. The CDR3 is 14 residues long. V was clipped by 7 bases and J by 2 bases; unmatched bases: 5. For the CDR3, the DNA is TGTGCCAGCATTCGTGGACAGGGCAATCAGCCCCAGCATTTT. Its translation: CASIRGQGNQPQHF.

This clonotype was detected only a few times. This chain uses TRBV24-1 with TRBJ1-1; D remains unclear. Germline V CDR1 and CDR2: KGHDR, SFDVKD. This CDR3 spans 12 amino acids. The V gene lost 8 bases and the J gene lost 1 base, with 7 bases spanning the gap. CDR3 DNA: TGTGCCACCAAGCAAGAGAACACTGAAGCTTTCTTT. This translates into CATKQENTEAFF.

This chain joins TRBV28 and TRBJ2-1, with a tentative D call TRBD2 (6 bases). Germline loops: CDR1 MDHEN, CDR2 SYDVKM. Trimming shortened V by 6 bases and J by 8 bases, and 14 bases separated the two germline ends. The CDR3 covers 13 residues. The CDR3, as DNA: TGTGCCAGCAGCCCTTTGACGGGGGATGAGCAGTTCTTC. Its protein product is CASSPLTGDEQFF.

This clonotype was detected many times. The CDR3 here is CASSPQGLAGQETQYF. The DNA for the CDR3 is TGTGCCAGCAGCCCCCAAGGACTAGCGGGGCAAGAGACCCAGTACTTC. The V and J genes are TRBV3-1 and TRBJ2-5; 12 bases agree with TRBD2. CDR3 length equals 16 residues. CDR1 is LGHDT and CDR2 is YNNKEL in the germline V gene (reference sequence). After removal of 4 bases from V and 2 bases from J, the junction contained 5 bases not matched to a gene.

The sample holds many counts of this clonotype. The rearrangement joins TRBV4-1 to TRBJ2-3; D call uncertain. CDR3 size: 15 residues. Germline V lookup: CDR1 MGHRA, CDR2 YSYEKL. The V and J ends lost 4 bases and 5 bases respectively, with 16 bases between them. The CDR3 loop is CASSRYFVNEDTQYF. CDR3 coding DNA: TGCGCCAGCAGCCGCTACTTCGTCAATGAAGATACGCAGTATTTT.

This clonotype was counted ten times or more. This chain links TRBV2 with TRBJ2-2; 9 bases are a match to TRBD1. Trimming removed 5 bases from V and 6 bases from J; junction bases left unmatched: 10. CDR1 and CDR2 from the germline V gene are SNHLY and FYNNEI. The CDR3 has 16 residues. CDR3 sequence (DNA): TGTGCCAGCAGTAGGGACAGGGTGCTTAGAGCCGGGGAGCTGTTTTTT. It codes for CASSRDRVLRAGELFF. Full variable domain (outside the CDR3, taken from reference TRBV2 and TRBJ2-2): EPEVTQTPSHQVTQMGQEVILRCVPISNHLYFYWYRQILGQKVEFLVSFYNNEISEKSEIFDDQFSVERPDGSNFTLKIRSTKLEDSAMYFCASSRDRVLRAGELFFGEGSRLTVL.

This clonotype was seen repeatedly, ten times or more. The V call is TRBV5-1, the J call TRBJ2-7, with 7 bases that match TRBD1. This CDR3 region has 14 residues. Germline loops: CDR1 SGHRS, CDR2 YFSETQ. The ends lost 3 bases at V and 3 bases at J; junction bases unmatched: 6. The CDR3 bases are TGCGCCAGCAGCTCCACAGGGGACCTCTACGAGCAGTACTTC. This encodes CASSSTGDLYEQYF.